The clone carrying this T cell receptor (beta chain) turned up a few times. The library targeted TCRbeta and was prepared with unique molecular identifiers. Using its own MiXCR run on the PCR reads, TCRdb lists one record per CDR3 protein. The sample records some 48,000 distinct CDR3 sequences, over 4.5% being singletons. This sample stems from a study of T-cell reconstitution after alpha-beta-depleted transplantation in children. The material sequenced was PBMCs, mostly from graft donor cells, taken 60 days after TCRalphabeta/CD19-depleted stem cell transplant. The sequence was obtained from a female patient between 2 and 15 years old who had a stem cell transplant for aplastic anemia, so the T cells may come from the graft donor.

The CDR3 sequence is CASSRGQAQETQYF. CDR3 DNA: TGTGCCAGCAGCCGGGGACAGGCCCAAGAGACCCAGTACTTC. The chain employs TRBV11-2 and TRBJ2-5, with 8 bases fitting TRBD1. This CDR3 spans 14 amino acids. V lost 5 bases and J lost 1; bases outside the gene matches: 3. The germline gives CDR1 SGHAT, CDR2 FQNNGV.